The 24 T cell receptor beta chains below all came from one sample that was sequenced in a study of T cell repertoires in cytomegalovirus infection. Each CDR3 protein is one row after TCRdb ran MiXCR on the reads. This table holds around 290,000 distinct CDR3 sequences, more than 20% found once. The specimen sequenced was PBMCs. The source of these receptors is a human donor in good health (CMV status not recorded). Some clones in this sample may be carry-over from other donors' samples.

The chain employs TRBV28 and TRBJ1-1; D unclear. There are 16 residues in the CDR3. V was clipped by 3 bases and J by 0 bases, with 14 bases between them. The germline gives CDR1 MDHEN, CDR2 SYDVKM. For the CDR3, the DNA is TGTGCCAGCAGTTTTCCCCGGGAGACCTTGAACACTGAAGCTTTCTTT. It encodes CASSFPRETLNTEAFF.

The V gene is TRBV18, the J gene TRBJ1-1, with a weak D call TRBD1 (5 bases). This CDR3 spans 14 amino acids. Germline V CDR1 and CDR2: KGHSH, LQKENI. The V gene lost 2 bases and the J gene lost 6 bases, with 13 bases spanning the gap. CDR3 bases: TGTGCCAGCTCACCAGTCGGGGGGATCGCTGAAGCTTTCTTT. It translates to CASSPVGGIAEAFF.

This chain joins TRBV7-6 and TRBJ1-1; TRBD1 matches 7 bases. V lost 5 bases and J lost 1; bases outside the gene matches: 13. CDR3 length equals 17 residues. Germline V gene lookup returns CDR1 SGHVS and CDR2 FNYEAQ. CDR3 loop: CASSLTGTERPNTEAFF. The DNA for the CDR3 is TGTGCCAGCAGCCTAACCGGGACAGAAAGGCCGAACACTGAAGCTTTCTTT.

This clonotype was seen ten or more times. Here the CDR3 DNA reads TGTGCCAGCAGTCCCCGACAGGGCTGGAGTGGCTACACCTTC. Protein product: CASSPRQGWSGYTF. J is TRBJ1-2 and V is TRBV12-3 or TRBV12-4; 7 bases line up with TRBD1. This CDR3 has 14 amino acids. V trimming: 5 bases; J trimming: 7 bases; junction bases outside the gene matches: 10.

A few counts support this clonotype. This sequence joins TRBV7-8 and TRBJ1-4, with 7 nucleotides matching TRBD1. Germline CDR1 and CDR2: SGHVS and FQNEAQ. V gave up 6 bases and J gave up 3 bases; unmatched junction bases: 4. The CDR3 is 14 residues long. CDR3 protein: CASREGQPNEKLFF. DNA of the CDR3: TGTGCCAGCAGGGAGGGACAGCCTAATGAAAAACTGTTTTTT.

The chain links TRBV19 to TRBJ1-2; TRBD1 matches at 11 bases. The CDR3 runs 15 residues. Germline trimming cut 5 bases from V and 6 bases from J; bases unmatched to any gene: 8. CDR1 is LNHDA and CDR2 is SQIVND in the germline V gene (reference sequence). CDR3 nucleotides: TGTGCCAGTAGTTCTCTCGGACAGGGGGCGGATGGCTACACCTTC. Its translation: CASSSLGQGADGYTF.

This clonotype was detected ten times or more. The rearrangement joins TRBV7-8 to TRBJ1-1; 7 positions agree with TRBD1. The CDR3 is 16 amino acids. V dropped 1 base and J dropped 6; count of bases not matched to a gene: 11. The germline CDR1 and CDR2 sequences are SGHVS and FQNEAQ. The chain's CDR3 is CASSLGSRGRMAEAFF. The CDR3 DNA sequence: TGTGCCAGCAGCTTAGGGTCAAGGGGGCGGATGGCTGAAGCTTTCTTT.

The chain employs TRBV20-1 and TRBJ2-7, with TRBD2 identical over 9 bases. The germline gives CDR1 DFQATT, CDR2 SNEGSKA (reference sequence). The CDR3 loop spans 14 amino acids. The V segment lost 0 bases and the J segment 5 bases; nucleotides outside the gene matches: 5. CDR3 nucleotides: TGCAGTGCTAGAGATTTTAGCGGGGGACACGAGCAGTACTTC. It translates to CSARDFSGGHEQYF.

The gene calls are TRBV9 and TRBJ2-7; TRBD1 agrees at 10 bases. This CDR3 spans 14 amino acids. The ends lost 4 bases at V and 7 bases at J; junction bases unmatched: 8. CDR1 is SGDLS and CDR2 is YYNGEE in the germline V gene. The CDR3 DNA reads TGTGCCAGCAGCCCGACAGGGGGCTATGGGGAGCAGTACTTC. Its protein is CASSPTGGYGEQYF.

This clonotype has a handful of counts. This chain joins TRBV7-9 and TRBJ2-1; 11 bases fit TRBD2. Per germline, CDR1 SEHNR and CDR2 FQNEAQ (reference sequence). The V segment lost 4 bases and the J segment 3 bases; nucleotides outside the gene matches: 5. The CDR3 length is 16 residues. For the CDR3, the DNA is TGTGCCAGCAGCTCGAAAACTAGCGGGGGCTACAATGAGCAGTTCTTC. Translating gives CASSSKTSGGYNEQFF.

This clonotype was picked up many times. The CDR3 loop is CASSQDLQREANTGELFF. CDR3 DNA sequence: TGCGCCAGCAGCCAAGATCTCCAGCGGGAGGCTAACACCGGGGAGCTGTTTTTT. V and J are TRBV4-1 and TRBJ2-2, with TRBD2 matching over 9 bases. The CDR3 has 18 amino acids. The germline V gene has CDR1 MGHRA and CDR2 YSYEKL. With 0 bases clipped from V and 2 bases from J, the junction kept 7 bases outside the gene matches.

This clonotype was detected ten times or more. The V gene is TRBV7-2, the J gene TRBJ1-3; D gene ambiguous. This CDR3 region has 14 residues. Germline CDR1 is SGHTA and CDR2 is FQGNSA. Trimming took off 5 bases at V and 4 bases at J, with 12 bases between the two ends. The CDR3 region has the DNA TGTGCCAGCAGCCTACAGAGAGCGGGAAACACCATATATTTT. Its translation is CASSLQRAGNTIYF.

The V gene is TRBV20-1, the J gene TRBJ2-3, with 8 bases that match TRBD2. V dropped 1 base and J dropped 0; count of bases not matched to a gene: 3. The CDR3 has 15 residues. CDR1 DFQATT and CDR2 SNEGSKA come from the germline V gene (reference sequence). The CDR3 DNA is TGCAGTGCTAGAGTTATAGCGGGGAGCACAGATACGCAGTATTTT. Its protein product is CSARVIAGSTDTQYF.

This chain joins TRBV12-3 or TRBV12-4 and TRBJ1-2; D not resolved. The CDR3 runs to 12 residues. The V end lost 4 bases, the J end lost 7 bases, and 10 bases lay between the germline ends. In nucleotides, the CDR3 is TGTGCCAGCAGTTCCCAGCGGCGTGGCTACACCTTC. This gives the protein CASSSQRRGYTF.

The chain is built from TRBV12-3 or TRBV12-4 and TRBJ1-4; 8 bases match TRBD1. J lost 3 bases, V lost 6 bases, and 9 bases had no gene match. CDR3 length: 16 residues. The CDR3 DNA is TGTGCCAGCAGGTCGGCAGGGGGCAGGTCTAATGAAAAACTGTTTTTT. This encodes CASRSAGGRSNEKLFF.

The V call is TRBV12-3 or TRBV12-4, the J call TRBJ2-1; TRBD1 agrees at 7 bases. This CDR3 has 14 amino acids. V dropped 6 bases and J dropped 7; count of bases not matched to a gene: 9. The CDR3 nucleotides are TGTGCCAGCAGGAGGGACAGCCTCCCGAATGAGCAGTTCTTC. As protein: CASRRDSLPNEQFF.

This clonotype has more than one count but fewer than ten. V is TRBV20-1 and J is TRBJ2-7, with 9 nucleotides matching TRBD2. Trimming removed 1 base from V and 6 bases from J; junction bases left unmatched: 7. This CDR3 has 14 amino acids. Germline V gene lookup returns CDR1 DFQATT and CDR2 SNEGSKA (reference sequence). The CDR3 DNA is TGCAGTGCTAGAGGGGCTAGCGGGGCGCGCGAGCAGTACTTC. It is translated as CSARGASGAREQYF.

The chain combines TRBV7-9 with TRBJ1-2; TRBD1 is a possible D gene (5 bases). The CDR3 has 13 residues. V dropped 6 bases and J dropped 8 bases, with 16 bases sitting between them. The V gene's germline CDR1 is SEHNR and CDR2 FQNEAQ (reference sequence). In DNA, the CDR3 is TGTGCCAGCAGTCAAGAGGGGATGGGCGGCTACACCTTC. Translating it yields CASSQEGMGGYTF.

This clonotype was observed a handful of times. The chain carries TRBV2 and TRBJ1-2, with D perhaps matching TRBD1 (5 bases). V was cut by 7 bases and J by 0 bases, with 12 bases left in between. This CDR3 region has 14 residues. Germline assignment: CDR1 SNHLY and CDR2 FYNNEI. The CDR3 DNA sequence: TGTGCCAGCAAGGCAGACAGCTCTAACTATGGCTACACCTTC. Translation: CASKADSSNYGYTF. Together with reference TRBV2 and TRBJ1-2, the CDR3 gives the full variable domain: EPEVTQTPSHQVTQMGQEVILRCVPISNHLYFYWYRQILGQKVEFLVSFYNNEISEKSEIFDDQFSVERPDGSNFTLKIRSTKLEDSAMYFCASKADSSNYGYTFGSGTRLTVV.

This clonotype was found many times. The chain uses TRBV7-2 and TRBJ2-5; TRBD1 might be the D (5 bases). Germline-derived CDR1 and CDR2 are SGHTA and FQGNSA. V shed 7 bases and J shed 4 bases, with 10 bases lying between them. This CDR3 is built from 12 residues. CDR3 DNA: TGTGCCAGCAACCCCCAGGGAGAGACCCAGTACTTC. Translated: CASNPQGETQYF.

A remark on this clonotype: Possible read error: a much larger clone is one base away. The chain is built from TRBV7-2 and TRBJ2-5, with D possibly TRBD2 on 6 matching bases. The CDR3 is 16 amino acids. V lost 0 bases to trimming and J lost 2 bases, with 13 bases between them. Germline-derived CDR1 and CDR2 are SGHTA and FQGNSA. The CDR3, as DNA: TGTGCCAGCAGCTTAGCCGGAGGGCAGCGACAAGAGACCCAGTACTTC. This gives the protein CASSLAGGQRQETQYF.

CDR3: CASSHGDQETQYF. The CDR3 DNA reads TGTGCCAGCAGCCACGGGGACCAAGAGACCCAGTACTTC. The rearrangement uses TRBV6-2 or TRBV6-3 and TRBJ2-5, with D possibly TRBD2 on 5 matching bases. CDR1 and CDR2 from the germline V gene are MNHEY and SVGEGT. The germline V and J ends were trimmed by 6 bases and 0 bases, with 8 bases remaining between them. This CDR3 has 13 amino acids.

The V gene is TRBV12-3 or TRBV12-4, the J gene TRBJ1-6; D gene uncertain. Between the trimmed V and J ends, which lost 4 bases and 7 bases, there was a span of 14 bases. This CDR3 is 15 amino acids long. DNA for the CDR3: TGTGCCAGCAGTTCCGGGCGGAACGACAATTCACCCCTCCACTTT. It codes for CASSSGRNDNSPLHF.

The DNA for the CDR3 is TGTGCCAGCGGGCTAGGGGCGGGGAGTGAAAAACTGTTTTTT. This encodes CASGLGAGSEKLFF. V and J are TRBV28 and TRBJ1-4; TRBD1 might be the D (5 bases). CDR3 length: 14 amino acids. CDR1 is MDHEN, CDR2 SYDVKM, per germline. Trimming left V 8 bases short and J 7 bases short, with 17 bases between.